This T cell receptor beta chain comes out of a study of T cells in Graves' hyperthyroidism and ophthalmopathy. The study, taken as a whole, reports: Ophthalmopathy was predicted by the model a median of approximately 6 months ahead of onset. Clonotypes that were expanded in thyroid above 0.001 mostly appeared in blood too.

The TCR beta CDR3 regions underwent amplification using RNA transcripts as the source. The HTBI primer set served for first-round RT-PCR of the TCR CDR3. TCRdb re-called the multiplex PCR reads through MiXCR, storing one row per CDR3 protein. The sample has about 640,000 distinct CDR3 sequences, about 45% seen once. Reasons for excluding patients were uncontrolled infection, other autoimmune disease, pregnancy or lactation. Diagnostic assessment was based on clinical symptoms, serum thyroxine and TRAb, thyroid ultrasound and orbital computed tomography. Germline CDR1 and CDR2: MNHEY and SVGAGI. The CDR3 is 14 residues long. The V gene lost 0 bases and the J gene lost 5 bases, with 10 bases spanning the gap. About this clonotype itself: As yet, its antigen is unknown. No conserved phenylalanine or tryptophan ends this CDR3, so it is likely a read error.

The clonotype comes from an adult man with Graves' disease, either hyperthyroidism or ophthalmopathy (not recorded which). The specimen was peripheral blood or thyroid tissue (not recorded which). V and J are TRBV6-5 and TRBJ1-1, with a possible D match to TRBD1 (5 bases). The CDR3 region has the DNA TGTGCCAGCAGTTACTCGACGCGGGGGACTGAAGCTTTCTCT. The encoded protein is CASSYSTRGTEAFS.